This TCR beta chain was recovered during a study of cytomegalovirus exposure and HLA in healthy donors. Primers included in the PCR were 60 Vbeta and 13 Jbeta primers. Only in-frame clones appear in the TCRdb table, and some are missing; sequencing was by immunoSEQ multiplex PCR. This table has about 200,000 clones, 79% appearing once. The CDR3 spans 15 residues. CDR1 and CDR2 (germline): SGHTA, FQGNSA. V gave up 3 bases and J gave up 6 bases, with 18 bases separating them. The source material was PBMCs. The V gene is TRBV7-2, the J gene TRBJ2-7; weak D call: TRBD1 (6 bases). This clonotype was sampled from a male donor in good health and CMV-seropositive. The CDR3 bases are TGTGCCAGCAGCTTTAAGGACAGCTCACTGGTCGAGCAGTACTTC. This gives the protein CASSFKDSSLVEQYF.